The 14 T cell receptor beta chains in this list originate from one sample, sequenced in a study of OX40 agonist ivuxolimab in advanced cancers. The table came from immunoSEQ multiplex PCR; TCRdb's copy has only in-frame clones and leaves some out. The table records around 76,000 clones, roughly 89% of them present only once. The material was CD4+ or CD8+ T cells sorted from blood, obtained in a trial of the OX40 agonist ivuxolimab. These receptors came from an adult with an advanced solid tumor such as melanoma, head and neck, liver or kidney cancer.

J is TRBJ2-7 and V is TRBV28, with 7 positions matching TRBD1. Unmatched junction bases numbered 9, after V lost 6 bases and J lost 10 bases. CDR1 and CDR2 from the germline V gene are MDHEN and SYDVKM. The CDR3 spans 12 residues. The CDR3 protein is CASSQGQLAQYF. In DNA, the CDR3 is TGTGCCAGCAGCCAGGGACAGTTAGCCCAGTACTTC.

The chain is built from TRBV4-2 and TRBJ2-7; TRBD2 might be the D (6 bases). CDR3 size: 14 residues. Trimming took 4 bases from V and 7 from J, leaving 17 bases between them. Germline lookup yields CDR1 LGHNA and CDR2 YNFKEQ. CDR3: CASSPPTTRGEQYF. The CDR3 region has the DNA TGTGCCAGCAGCCCCCCGACTACTCGGGGGGAGCAGTACTTC.

V and J are TRBV12-5 and TRBJ2-5; D uncertain. The germline V gene encodes CDR1 LGHNT and CDR2 FRNRAP. The CDR3 sequence is 12 residues long. V was shortened by 0 bases and J by 5 bases, with 4 bases between the two germline ends. The CDR3 spells CASGLVDETQYF. DNA for the CDR3: TGTGCTAGTGGTTTGGTGGATGAGACCCAGTACTTC. Full variable domain (rest looked up from reference TRBV12-5 and TRBJ2-5): DARVTQTPRHKVTEMGQEVTMRCQPILGHNTVFWYRQTMMQGLELLAYFRNRAPLDDSGMPKDRFSAEMPDATLATLKIQPSEPRDSAVYFCASGLVDETQYFGPGTRLLVL.

V and J are TRBV28 and TRBJ2-5, with TRBD1 identical over 8 bases. Germline V gives CDR1 MDHEN, CDR2 SYDVKM. The J segment lost 7 bases and the V segment lost 4 bases, leaving 5 bases of the junction unmatched. This CDR3 is 13 amino acids long. The CDR3 DNA is TGTGCCAGCAGTTCCGGACAGGGTCCGACCCAGTACTTC. This encodes CASSSGQGPTQYF. Supplemented by reference TRBV28 and TRBJ2-5, the full variable domain reads DVKVTQSSRYLVKRTGEKVFLECVQDMDHENMFWYRQDPGLGLRLIYFSYDVKMKEKGDIPEGYSVSREKKERFSLILESASTNQTSMYLCASSSGQGPTQYFGPGTRLLVL.

The chain joins TRBV4-1 to TRBJ2-1, with 11 nucleotides matching TRBD2. The J segment lost 5 bases and the V segment lost 0 bases, leaving 21 bases of the junction unmatched. The CDR3 sequence is 22 residues long. Germline assignment: CDR1 MGHRA and CDR2 YSYEKL. The CDR3 sequence is CASSQDRVGSGGAQLIHNEQFF. The CDR3 nucleotides are TGCGCCAGCAGCCAAGATCGAGTTGGTAGCGGGGGGGCTCAGTTAATCCACAATGAGCAGTTCTTC.

This chain links TRBV9 with TRBJ2-5; TRBD1 matches at 10 bases. This CDR3 region has 16 residues. Looked up from germline, CDR1 is SGDLS and CDR2 is YYNGEE. After removal of 2 bases from V and 4 bases from J, the junction contained 8 bases not matched to a gene. The CDR3 DNA sequence: TGTGCCAGCAGCGTTGGGACAGGGGTTGGGGGAGAGACCCAGTACTTC. Encoded protein: CASSVGTGVGGETQYF.

The chain recombines TRBV7-3 with TRBJ1-6; D ambiguous. V lost 5 bases and J lost 8, with 10 bases in between. Per the germline V gene, CDR1 is SGHTA and CDR2 is FQGTGA. The length of the CDR3 is 13 residues. The CDR3 loop reads CASSRGPDSPLHF. The CDR3 DNA sequence: TGTGCCAGCAGCCGAGGGCCAGATTCACCCCTCCACTTT.

The chain uses TRBV18 and TRBJ2-7; D is possibly TRBD1 (6 bases). The CDR3 has 14 amino acids. Germline V CDR1 and CDR2: KGHSH, LQKENI. The V end was cut by 6 bases, the J end by 0 bases, with 12 bases between. CDR3 in DNA: TGTGCCAGCTCCCGGGACATACGCTCCTACGAGCAGTACTTC. The encoded protein is CASSRDIRSYEQYF. Full variable domain (remainder filled in from reference TRBV18 and TRBJ2-7): NAGVMQNPRHLVRRRGQEARLRCSPMKGHSHVYWYRQLPEEGLKFMVYLQKENIIDESGMPKERFSAEFPKEGPSILRIQQVVRGDSAAYFCASSRDIRSYEQYFGPGTRLTVT.

The chain carries TRBV11-3 and TRBJ1-2; D uncertain. Trimming stripped 9 bases from V and 2 bases from J, with 19 bases between. The germline V gene has CDR1 SGHNT and CDR2 YENEEA. The CDR3 contains 15 residues. The CDR3 bases are TGTGCCAGGTTGGTCGGGCAGCAGGAAAACTATGGCTACACCTTC. Encoded protein: CARLVGQQENYGYTF.

The chain employs TRBV5-1 and TRBJ1-3; 8 bases align to TRBD1. The CDR3 loop spans 14 amino acids. J was trimmed by 1 base and V by 4 bases; bases with no gene match: 1. CDR1 is SGHRS and CDR2 is YFSETQ in the germline V gene. The CDR3 protein is CASSGQGSGNTIYF. Written as DNA, the CDR3 is TGCGCCAGCAGCGGACAGGGATCTGGAAACACCATATATTTT.

The chain has TRBV9 and TRBJ1-3; D ambiguous. The CDR3 covers 14 residues. Germline V gene lookup returns CDR1 SGDLS and CDR2 YYNGEE. V lost 1 base to trimming and J lost 4 bases, with 9 bases between them. The CDR3 here is CASSVREGGNTIYF. Written as DNA, the CDR3 is TGTGCCAGCAGCGTACGGGAAGGAGGAAACACCATATATTTT. The variable domain in full, with the rest retrieved from reference TRBV9 and TRBJ1-3, is DSGVTQTPKHLITATGQRVTLRCSPRSGDLSVYWYQQSLDQGLQFLIQYYNGEERAKGNILERFSAQQFPDLHSELNLSSLELGDSALYFCASSVREGGNTIYFGEGSWLTVV.

The V and J genes are TRBV19 and TRBJ1-5, with a tentative D call TRBD1 (6 bases). CDR1 is LNHDA and CDR2 is SQIVND in the germline V gene (reference sequence). Between the trimmed V and J ends, which lost 7 bases and 1 base, there was a span of 14 bases. The CDR3 covers 15 residues. CDR3 in amino acids: CASTIGGASNQPQHF. The CDR3 coding sequence is TGTGCCAGTACCATAGGGGGGGCAAGCAATCAGCCCCAGCATTTT.

The table lists this clone with a count of one. This sequence joins TRBV19 and TRBJ2-7, with a possible D match to TRBD1 (5 bases). Per the germline V gene, CDR1 is LNHDA and CDR2 is SQIVND (reference sequence). This CDR3 is built from 14 residues. The V and J ends lost 1 base and 3 bases respectively, with 10 bases between them. As DNA, the CDR3 is TGTGCCAGTAGTATAGGTAGGGGTGGCTACGAGCAGTACTTC. Translated, it gives CASSIGRGGYEQYF.

This clone was recorded a few times. This sequence joins TRBV5-1 and TRBJ2-3, with 16 bases aligning to TRBD2. The V gene end was trimmed by 2 bases and the J gene end by 3 bases; junction bases not matched to a gene: 9. Germline V gene lookup returns CDR1 SGHRS and CDR2 YFSETQ. This CDR3 comprises 19 residues. DNA of the CDR3: TGCGCCAGCAGCTTCGTGGGACTAGCGGGGGGGCTCGGGACAGATACGCAGTATTTT. Amino acid sequence: CASSFVGLAGGLGTDTQYF. Full variable domain (remainder filled in from reference TRBV5-1 and TRBJ2-3): KAGVTQTPRYLIKTRGQQVTLSCSPISGHRSVSWYQQTPGQGLQFLFEYFSETQRNKGNFPGRFSGRQFSNSRSEMNVSTLELGDSALYLCASSFVGLAGGLGTDTQYFGPGTRLTVL.